What follows is one T cell receptor (beta chain) and its context. Next came a second PCR, run for roughly 6 to 11 cycles, which used a sample-barcoded 5' primer along with a J-beta primer mix. TCRdb itself ran the 5' RACE reads through MiXCR, one entry per CDR3 protein. The sample gives 2 million or so distinct CDR3 sequences, about 50% of which show up once; approximately 2% is in the top ten. The CDR3 spans 12 residues. V lost 8 bases and J 2 bases, leaving 9 bases between the germline ends. The data are from a study of blood T cells in healthy people across ages. The receptor's source is a woman aged 40 to 50 in good health. V is TRBV12-3 or TRBV12-4 and J is TRBJ1-1; no clear D gene. Specimen: blood. The CDR3 reads CASRPGNTEAFF. CDR3 sequence (DNA): TGTGCCAGCCGTCCCGGAAACACTGAAGCTTTCTTT.